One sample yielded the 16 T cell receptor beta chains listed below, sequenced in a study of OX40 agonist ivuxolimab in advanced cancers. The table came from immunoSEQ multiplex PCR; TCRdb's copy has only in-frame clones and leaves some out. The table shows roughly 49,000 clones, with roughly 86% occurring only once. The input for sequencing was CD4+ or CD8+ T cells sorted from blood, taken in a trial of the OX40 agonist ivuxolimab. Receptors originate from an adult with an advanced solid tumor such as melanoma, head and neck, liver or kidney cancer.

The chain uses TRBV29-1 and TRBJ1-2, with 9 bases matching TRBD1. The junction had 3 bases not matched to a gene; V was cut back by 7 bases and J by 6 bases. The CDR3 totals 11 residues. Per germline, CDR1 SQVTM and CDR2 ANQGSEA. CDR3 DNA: TGCAGCGGGACAGGGGCCGATGGCTACACCTTC. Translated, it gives CSGTGADGYTF.

CDR3: CSVGTVKSYEQYF. In DNA, the CDR3 is TGCAGCGTTGGGACAGTGAAATCCTACGAGCAGTACTTC. The V call is TRBV29-1, the J call TRBJ2-5; tentative D call: TRBD1 (6 bases). The J call may be faulty, since TRBJ2-7 better matches the DNA end. The CDR3 sequence is 13 residues long. Germline V gives CDR1 SQVTM, CDR2 ANQGSEA.

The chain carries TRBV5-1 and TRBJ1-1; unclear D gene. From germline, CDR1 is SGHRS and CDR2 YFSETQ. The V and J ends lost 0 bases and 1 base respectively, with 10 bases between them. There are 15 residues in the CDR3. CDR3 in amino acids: CASSLGVSSNTEAFF. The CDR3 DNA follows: TGCGCCAGCAGCTTGGGCGTCAGCTCGAACACTGAAGCTTTCTTT.

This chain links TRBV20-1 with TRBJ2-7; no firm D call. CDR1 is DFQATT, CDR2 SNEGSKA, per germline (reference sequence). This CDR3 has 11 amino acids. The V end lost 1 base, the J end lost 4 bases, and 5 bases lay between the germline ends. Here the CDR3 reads CSARGIYEQYF. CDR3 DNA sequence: TGCAGTGCTAGAGGAATTTACGAGCAGTACTTC.

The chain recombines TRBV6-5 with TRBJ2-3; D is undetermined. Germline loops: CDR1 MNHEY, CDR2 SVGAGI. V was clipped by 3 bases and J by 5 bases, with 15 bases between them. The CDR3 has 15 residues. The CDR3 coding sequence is TGTGCCAGCAGTTATGGTAGTGGCTATATAGATACGCAGTATTTT. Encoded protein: CASSYGSGYIDTQYF.

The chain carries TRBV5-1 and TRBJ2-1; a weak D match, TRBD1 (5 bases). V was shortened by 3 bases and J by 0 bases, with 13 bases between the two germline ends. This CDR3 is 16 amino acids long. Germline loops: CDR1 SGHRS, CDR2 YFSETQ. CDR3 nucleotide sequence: TGCGCCAGCAGCTCAAGTAGGGGCTTCTCCTACAATGAGCAGTTCTTC. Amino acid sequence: CASSSSRGFSYNEQFF.

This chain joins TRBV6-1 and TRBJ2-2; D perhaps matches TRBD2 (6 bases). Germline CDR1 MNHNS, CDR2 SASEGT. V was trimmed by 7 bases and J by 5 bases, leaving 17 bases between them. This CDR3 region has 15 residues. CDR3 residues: CASMLRGGFTGELFF. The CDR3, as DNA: TGTGCCAGCATGCTTCGTGGGGGGTTTACCGGGGAGCTGTTTTTT.

CDR3 amino acids: CASSGGGRNTGELFF. DNA of the CDR3: TGCGCCAGCAGCGGAGGGGGTCGGAACACCGGGGAGCTGTTTTTT. The chain uses TRBV5-1 and TRBJ2-2; the D gene could be TRBD1 or TRBD2 (6 bases each). V lost 4 bases and J lost 1, with 11 bases in between. The CDR3 length is 15 residues. Germline CDR1 and CDR2: SGHRS and YFSETQ.

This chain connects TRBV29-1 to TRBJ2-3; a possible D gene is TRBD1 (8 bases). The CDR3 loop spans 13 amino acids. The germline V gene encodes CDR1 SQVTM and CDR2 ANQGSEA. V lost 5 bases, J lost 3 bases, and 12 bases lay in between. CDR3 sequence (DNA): TGCAGCGTTTACAGGGGGGGGACAGATACGCAGTATTTT. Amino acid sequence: CSVYRGGTDTQYF.

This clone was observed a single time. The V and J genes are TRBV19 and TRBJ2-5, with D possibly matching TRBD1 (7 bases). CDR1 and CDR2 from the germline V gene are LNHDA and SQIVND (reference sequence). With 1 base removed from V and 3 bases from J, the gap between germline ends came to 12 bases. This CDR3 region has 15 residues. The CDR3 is CASSIGTRGEETQYF. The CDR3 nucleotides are TGTGCCAGTAGTATAGGTACCAGGGGGGAAGAGACCCAGTACTTC.

Written as DNA, the CDR3 is TGTGCCAGCAGCCTTTCTCCTAGCGCCCGCACAGATACGCAGTATTTT. Its translation is CASSLSPSARTDTQYF. The chain recombines TRBV5-6 with TRBJ2-3; weak D call: TRBD2 (6 bases). The CDR3 consists of 16 residues. The germline V and J ends were trimmed by 4 bases and 1 base, with 16 bases remaining between them. The germline CDR1 and CDR2 sequences are SGHDT and YYEEEE.

Here the CDR3 DNA reads TGTGCCAGCAGCCCGACAGTACAAGAGACCCAGTACTTC. This gives the protein CASSPTVQETQYF. The chain joins TRBV7-3 to TRBJ2-5, with D tentatively TRBD1 (5 bases). The CDR3 runs to 13 residues. In germline, CDR1 is SGHTA, CDR2 FQGTGA. With 5 bases removed from V and 2 bases from J, the gap between germline ends came to 9 bases. Combining the CDR3 with reference TRBV7-3 and TRBJ2-5 gives the whole variable domain GAGVSQTPSNKVTEKGKYVELRCDPISGHTALYWYRQSLGQGPEFLIYFQGTGAADDSGLPNDRFFAVRPEGSVSTLKIQRTERGDSAVYLCASSPTVQETQYFGPGTRLLVL.

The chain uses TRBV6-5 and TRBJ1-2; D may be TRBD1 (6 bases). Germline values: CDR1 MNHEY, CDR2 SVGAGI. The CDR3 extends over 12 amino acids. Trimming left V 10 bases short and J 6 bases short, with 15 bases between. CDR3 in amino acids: CATSEGGHGYTF. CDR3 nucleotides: TGTGCCACCTCGGAGGGGGGGCATGGCTACACCTTC.

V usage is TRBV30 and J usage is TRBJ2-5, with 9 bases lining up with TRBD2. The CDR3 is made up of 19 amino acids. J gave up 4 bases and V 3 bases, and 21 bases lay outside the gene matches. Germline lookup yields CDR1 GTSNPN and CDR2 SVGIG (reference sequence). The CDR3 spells CAWRAPGLAQPIGRETQYF. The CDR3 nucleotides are TGTGCCTGGAGAGCCCCCGGACTAGCGCAACCTATAGGCCGAGAGACCCAGTACTTC.

CDR3 DNA sequence: TGTGCCAGCAGCGTTCACAGTACAGACACCGGGGAGCTGTTTTTT. Its translation is CASSVHSTDTGELFF. V is TRBV9 and J is TRBJ2-2; no reliable D call. CDR1 is SGDLS, CDR2 YYNGEE, per germline. V was pared by 2 bases and J by 3 bases, with 11 bases between. This CDR3 spans 15 amino acids.

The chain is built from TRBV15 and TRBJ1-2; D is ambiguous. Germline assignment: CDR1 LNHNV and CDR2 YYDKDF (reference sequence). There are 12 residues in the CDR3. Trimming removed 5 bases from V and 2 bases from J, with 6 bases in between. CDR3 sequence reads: CATSGVNYGYTF. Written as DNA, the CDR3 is TGTGCCACCAGCGGTGTAAACTATGGCTACACCTTC.